A selection of T cell receptor beta chains follows, all from one sample in a study of blood T cell repertoires in COVID-19. Assay: immunoSEQ multiplex PCR; the TCRdb copy retains only in-frame clones and omits some. This table holds 300,000 to 450,000 clones, 70% to 90% found once. Sequences were obtained from peripheral blood. The receptors were gathered from a human donor in a cohort sampled during active COVID-19. Both conserved end residues are part of each CDR3. A D gene is named only where the DNA matches it firmly. Some rows have no size entry. The others give once, few or many, or a class for an expanded clone.

CDR3aa	CDR3nt	v_gene	d_gene	abundance	j_gene
CASSIGERNSPLHF	TGTGCCAGTAGTATAGGAGAAAGAAATTCACCCCTCCACTTT	TRBV19	-	-	TRBJ1-6
CASNQGWNYGYTF	TGTGCCAGTAATCAGGGCTGGAACTATGGCTACACCTTC	TRBV19	-	-	TRBJ1-2
CAWSGLESVQFF	TGTGCCTGGAGTGGACTGGAGTCGGTGCAGTTCTTC	TRBV30	-	once	TRBJ2-1
CASSLLGTSGGTDTQYF	TGCGCCAGCAGCTTACTAGGGACTAGCGGGGGCACAGATACGCAGTATTTT	TRBV5-1	TRBD2	-	TRBJ2-3
CASSERAGTAYEQYF	TGCGCCAGCAGTGAAAGAGCGGGTACCGCCTACGAGCAGTACTTC	TRBV10-2	-	-	TRBJ2-7
CASSVSGGVNEQFF	TGTGCCAGCAGCGTTAGCGGGGGGGTCAATGAGCAGTTCTTC	TRBV7-3	TRBD2	-	TRBJ2-1
CASSEYGGSSYEQYF	TGTGCCAGCAGTGAATACGGCGGGAGCTCCTACGAGCAGTACTTC	TRBV6-1	TRBD2	-	TRBJ2-7
CASSSPTHSYEQYF	TGTGCCAGCAGCTCCCCAACTCACTCCTACGAGCAGTACTTC	TRBV7-8	-	few	TRBJ2-7
CASSFALVEGYEQFF	TGTGCCAGCAGTTTCGCACTAGTAGAGGGCTATGAGCAGTTCTTC	TRBV28	-	-	TRBJ2-1
CASSFQGPRHF	TGTGCCAGCAGCTTCCAGGGGCCGCGTCACTTC	TRBV7-2	-	-	TRBJ1-2
CASSRPGLEPYEQYF	TGTGCCAGCAGTCGGCCTGGACTAGAACCATACGAGCAGTACTTC	TRBV3-1/TRBV3-2	TRBD2	-	TRBJ2-7
CASSLDRTGTGYTF	TGTGCCAGCAGCTTAGATCGGACGGGAACTGGCTACACCTTC	TRBV11-2	-	-	TRBJ1-2
CASSSPGTGKPYGYTF	TGTGCCAGCAGCTCGCCCGGGACAGGGAAACCCTATGGCTACACCTTC	TRBV7-9	TRBD1	-	TRBJ1-2
CASSLWGQGARYEQYF	TGCGCCAGCAGCCTCTGGGGCCAGGGGGCGCGGTACGAGCAGTACTTC	TRBV4-1	TRBD1	once	TRBJ2-7
CASSIPGFNEQFF	TGTGCCAGCAGCATACCAGGGTTCAATGAGCAGTTCTTC	TRBV7-9	-	-	TRBJ2-1
CSASGWGRDDTEAFF	TGCAGTGCTAGTGGTTGGGGGCGAGACGACACTGAAGCTTTCTTT	TRBV20-1	-	-	TRBJ1-1
CASSIRTSGRSETQYF	TGTGCCAGCAGCATACGGACTAGCGGGAGATCGGAGACCCAGTACTTC	TRBV11-2	TRBD2	-	TRBJ2-5
CASSEDSGWHEKLFF	TGTGCCAGCAGCGAGGACAGTGGTTGGCATGAAAAACTGTTTTTT	TRBV9	-	once	TRBJ1-4
CASSSGTRQYTGELFF	TGTGCCAGCAGCTCCGGGACAAGACAATACACCGGGGAGCTGTTTTTT	TRBV7-9	-	-	TRBJ2-2
CASSQDLAGGPKSTDTQYF	TGCGCCAGCAGCCAAGATCTGGCGGGAGGCCCCAAAAGCACAGATACGCAGTATTTT	TRBV4-1	TRBD2	-	TRBJ2-3
CAISWDSQETQYF	TGTGCCATCAGCTGGGACAGTCAAGAGACCCAGTACTTC	TRBV10-3	TRBD1	-	TRBJ2-5
CASSLPNERTFDTPPLHF	TGTGCCAGCAGCTTGCCCAACGAAAGGACATTCGACACCCCACCCCTCCACTTT	TRBV5-4	-	-	TRBJ1-6
CASSPARREVLAALQETQYF	TGTGCCAGCAGTCCCGCCCGGCGAGAGGTTTTAGCGGCACTCCAAGAGACCCAGTACTTC	TRBV6-4	-	-	TRBJ2-5
CASSPYDRTYEQYF	TGTGCCAGCAGCCCGTACGACAGAACCTACGAGCAGTACTTC	TRBV7-8	-	-	TRBJ2-7
CASSENIRLTEYEQYF	TGTGCCAGCAGTGAAAATATAAGGCTAACAGAGTACGAGCAGTACTTC	TRBV6-1	-	-	TRBJ2-7
CASGLVFAGQLGYSNQPQHF	TGTGCTAGTGGTTTGGTATTCGCGGGGCAGTTGGGGTATAGCAATCAGCCCCAGCATTTT	TRBV12-5	-	-	TRBJ1-5
CASSLSRGLLTEAFF	TGTGCCAGCAGCTTGAGTAGGGGGCTATTAACTGAAGCTTTCTTT	TRBV5-4	TRBD1	-	TRBJ1-1
CASSYRGNTEAFF	TGTGCCAGCTCTTACAGGGGGAACACTGAAGCTTTCTTT	TRBV27	TRBD1	few	TRBJ1-1
CASSPRGSYEQYF	TGTGCCAGCTCACCTAGGGGTAGCTACGAGCAGTACTTC	TRBV18	-	-	TRBJ2-7
CASSLDRVELGQYF	TGCGCCAGCAGCTTAGACAGGGTGGAGTTGGGGCAGTACTTC	TRBV5-1	TRBD1	-	TRBJ2-7
CASSPSGLAGSNEQFF	TGTGCCAGCAGCCCCAGCGGACTAGCGGGGTCCAATGAGCAGTTCTTC	TRBV7-8	TRBD2	-	TRBJ2-1
CASSTFPGQGNNEQFF	TGTGCCAGCAGTACATTCCCGGGACAGGGGAATAATGAGCAGTTCTTC	TRBV27	TRBD1	-	TRBJ2-1
CASKEGAGYTF	TGTGCCAGCAAGGAGGGAGCCGGCTACACCTTC	TRBV2	-	-	TRBJ1-2
CSVDQGSYNEQFF	TGCAGCGTTGACCAGGGGTCCTACAATGAGCAGTTCTTC	TRBV29-1	-	few	TRBJ2-1
CASSLEQGTYQETQYF	TGCGCCAGCAGCTTGGAGCAGGGGACCTATCAAGAGACCCAGTACTTC	TRBV5-1	-	-	TRBJ2-5
CASSRSQLSTEAFF	TGTGCCAGCAGTCGATCACAGTTAAGCACTGAAGCTTTCTTT	TRBV5-4	-	-	TRBJ1-1
CSVEDRQGAREQYF	TGCAGCGTTGAAGACAGACAGGGGGCGCGAGAGCAGTACTTC	TRBV29-1	TRBD1	once	TRBJ2-7